The source of this T cell receptor beta chain is a study of cytomegalovirus exposure and HLA in healthy donors. General study findings and limits: Altogether, some 170 TCR beta chains were recorded as cytomegalovirus-associated. Most sequenced TCRs were rare (though some public TCRs occurred in many donors). In a later analysis, the majority of CMV-associated beta chains seemingly showed HLA restriction.

Trimming took 7 bases from V and 3 from J; bases not matched to a gene: 7. This CDR3 spans 15 amino acids. Germline V CDR1 and CDR2: MNHEY, SVGAGI. The PCR used 60 Vbeta and 13 Jbeta primers. Per the study methods: The count from a later analysis was about 80 million unique TCR beta chains, approximately 9.9 million of them shared. Libraries were prepared by immunoSEQ multiplex PCR; TCRdb keeps only in-frame clonotypes and omits some of them. From that table come the V and J calls and clone size; the DNA was used to work out D and trimming. The sample holds approximately 170,000 clones, around 68% seen once. Concerning this clone: Its target is not known.

This clonotype was obtained from a girl under 18 in good health and CMV-seronegative. V is TRBV6-5 and J is TRBJ2-2, with 8 bases identical to TRBD2. What was sequenced was PBMCs. This CDR3 is CASTGGGAYTGELFF. The CDR3 DNA reads TGTGCCAGCACGGGAGGGGGGGCGTACACCGGGGAGCTGTTTTTT.